This T cell receptor (beta chain) was recovered during a study of shared clonotypes between healthy human individuals. Samples underwent the assay at deep level. Clones were read by immunoSEQ multiplex PCR, and TCRdb kept only the in-frame ones, dropping some. This table holds around 690,000 clones, about nine tenths found once. Regarding this clone: Its cognate antigen is unknown.

Donors included only healthy HIV-negative adults lacking recent acute infections or vaccinations. CD45RO+ cells were combined with CCR7-negative CD45RA+ TemRA cells to form CD8 memory. Study-wide points: Non-shared clonotypes showed lower generation probabilities than clonotypes common to all four donors.

The sequence came from a young man in good health. Some clones in this sample may be carry-over from other donors' samples. Material for sequencing was memory CD8+ T cells from PBMCs. Subset of the sample: CD45RO+ cells pooled with CCR7-negative TemRA cells.

CDR3 residues: CASSERVVRQGGNEQFF. The CDR3 coding sequence is TGTGCCAGCAGTGAACGTGTTGTACGGCAGGGAGGGAATGAGCAGTTCTTC. The chain uses TRBV6-1 and TRBJ2-1; 7 bases are a match to TRBD2. Germline CDR1 is MNHNS and CDR2 is SASEGT. The CDR3 is 17 amino acids. The V and J ends lost 2 bases and 7 bases, in that order; junction bases with no gene match: 14.